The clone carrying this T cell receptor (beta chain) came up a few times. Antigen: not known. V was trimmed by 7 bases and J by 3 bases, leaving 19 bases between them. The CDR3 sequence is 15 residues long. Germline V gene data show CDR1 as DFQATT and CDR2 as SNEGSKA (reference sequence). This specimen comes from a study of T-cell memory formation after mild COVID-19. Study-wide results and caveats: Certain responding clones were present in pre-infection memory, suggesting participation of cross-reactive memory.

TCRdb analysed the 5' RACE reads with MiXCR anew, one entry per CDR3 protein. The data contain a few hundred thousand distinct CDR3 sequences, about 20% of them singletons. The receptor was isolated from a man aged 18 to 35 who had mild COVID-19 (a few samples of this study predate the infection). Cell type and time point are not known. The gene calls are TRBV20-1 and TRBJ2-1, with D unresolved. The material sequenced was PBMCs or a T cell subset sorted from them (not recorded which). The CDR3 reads CSGTARNRFYNEQFF. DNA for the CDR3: TGCAGTGGCACAGCAAGAAATAGGTTCTACAATGAGCAGTTCTTC.